This T cell receptor (beta chain) emerged from a study of T cells expressing NK-cell markers. TCRdb re-called the 5' RACE reads and shows each CDR3 protein once, DNA omitted. Its table records 200,000 to 300,000 distinct CDR3 sequences. The germline V gene encodes CDR1 SQVTM and CDR2 ANQGSEA. The CDR3 runs to 14 residues. The V and J genes are TRBV29-1 and TRBJ2-7; TCRdb names TRBD1, which stays unverified in the absence of DNA. This clonotype was sampled from a woman between 18 and 75 years old in good health. The sample taken for sequencing was blood T cells: a sorted CD56 or NKG2C T cell subset, CD4+ or CD8+ T cells, or bulk PBMC T cells (not recorded which). Here the CDR3 reads CSVEANRQGREQYF.